The source of this T cell receptor beta chain is a study of blood T cell repertoires in COVID-19. Overall study: The origin of the acute and convalescent COVID-19 samples was the United States, Italy and Spain. T cells, B-cell-depleted T cells, or PBMCs supplied cDNA or gDNA.

Original methodology: For nucleated cells, counts were estimated from reference gene primer amplification. Clones were sequenced by immunoSEQ multiplex PCR, and TCRdb holds only the in-frame ones, with some missing. V, J and clone size derive from that table, while D and trimming were established from the DNA sequence. The sample holds 250,000 to 300,000 clones, 80% to 85% seen once. Trimming at V came to 0 bases and at J to 1 base, leaving 5 bases not matched to a gene. Germline CDR1 SGHVS, CDR2 FQNEAQ. The CDR3 runs 16 residues. The sequencing input was peripheral blood. The TCR originated in a woman aged 60-75 years with active or convalescent COVID-19. The chain uses TRBV7-8 and TRBJ1-2, with TRBD1 matching 7 bases. In DNA form, the CDR3 reads TGTGCCAGCAGCTTAGCGCTAGGGGGCAGTAACTATGGCTACACCTTC. This sequence encodes CASSLALGGSNYGYTF.